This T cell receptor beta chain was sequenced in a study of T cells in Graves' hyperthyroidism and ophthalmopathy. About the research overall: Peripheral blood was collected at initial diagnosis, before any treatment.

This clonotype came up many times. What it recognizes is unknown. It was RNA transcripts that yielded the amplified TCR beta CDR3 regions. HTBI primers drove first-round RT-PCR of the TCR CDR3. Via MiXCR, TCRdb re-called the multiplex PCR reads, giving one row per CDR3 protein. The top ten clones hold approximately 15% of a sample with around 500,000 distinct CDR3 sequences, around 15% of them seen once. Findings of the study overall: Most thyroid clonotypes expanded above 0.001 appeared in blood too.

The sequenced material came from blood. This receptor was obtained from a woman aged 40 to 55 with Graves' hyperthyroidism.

Here the CDR3 reads CASSLGGMGMNTEAFF. For the CDR3, the DNA is TGTGCCAGCAGCCTAGGGGGGATGGGGATGAACACTGAAGCTTTCTTT. V usage is TRBV6-1 and J usage is TRBJ1-1; D possibly corresponds to TRBD1 (6 bases). CDR1 is MNHNS and CDR2 is SASEGT in the germline V gene. V was cut by 6 bases and J by 0 bases, with 17 bases left in between. CDR3 size: 16 residues.